This TCR beta chain was captured by sequencing in a study of T cells in Graves' hyperthyroidism and ophthalmopathy. Study-level findings and limits: The authors' 13 V-J model separated ophthalmopathy from stable hyperthyroidism.

The CDR3 runs to 15 residues. Per the germline V gene, CDR1 is SGHRS and CDR2 is YFSETQ. The V gene lost 3 bases and the J gene lost 4 bases, with 13 bases spanning the gap. Researchers defined stable Graves' hyperthyroidism as no ophthalmopathy progression within 18 months. The diagnoses drew upon clinical symptoms, serum thyroxine and TRAb, thyroid ultrasound and orbital computed tomography. On this clonotype: Its antigen is unknown.

Template material for amplifying TCR beta CDR3 regions consisted of RNA transcripts. RT-PCR in the first round (using the HTBI primer set) targeted the TCR CDR3. TCRdb reprocessed the multiplex PCR reads via MiXCR and lists one record per CDR3 protein. The sample consists of about 570,000 distinct CDR3 sequences, 11% to 15% of them appearing once. The TCR sequence derives from a woman in her thirties or forties with Graves' hyperthyroidism. What was sequenced was blood. The genes are TRBV5-1 and TRBJ1-4; D is possibly TRBD1 (6 bases). The CDR3 DNA reads as TGCGCCAGCAGCTCGACCGGGACAAGTAATGAAAAACTGTTTTTT. Its protein product is CASSSTGTSNEKLFF.